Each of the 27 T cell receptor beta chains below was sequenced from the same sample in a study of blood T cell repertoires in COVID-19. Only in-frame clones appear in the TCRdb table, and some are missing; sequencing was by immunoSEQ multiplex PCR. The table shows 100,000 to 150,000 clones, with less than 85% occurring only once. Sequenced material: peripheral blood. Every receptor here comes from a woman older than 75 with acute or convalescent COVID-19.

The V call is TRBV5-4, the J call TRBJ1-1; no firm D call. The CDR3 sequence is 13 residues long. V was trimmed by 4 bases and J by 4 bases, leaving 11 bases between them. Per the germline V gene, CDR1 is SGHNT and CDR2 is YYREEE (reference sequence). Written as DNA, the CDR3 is TGTGCCAGCAGCCTTACAGCGGGCACTGAAGCTTTCTTT. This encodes CASSLTAGTEAFF.

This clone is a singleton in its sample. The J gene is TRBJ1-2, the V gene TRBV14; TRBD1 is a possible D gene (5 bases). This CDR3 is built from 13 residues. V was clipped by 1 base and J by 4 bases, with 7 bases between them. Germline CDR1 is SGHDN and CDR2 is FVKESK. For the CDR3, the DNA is TGTGCCAGCAGCCAAGGGAGGGGCTATGGCTACACCTTC. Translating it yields CASSQGRGYGYTF.

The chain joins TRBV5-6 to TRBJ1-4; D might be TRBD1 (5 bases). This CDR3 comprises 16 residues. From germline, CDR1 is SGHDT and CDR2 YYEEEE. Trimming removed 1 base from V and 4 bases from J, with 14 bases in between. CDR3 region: CASSLYSGGYNEKLFF. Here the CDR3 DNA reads TGTGCCAGCAGCTTGTATTCCGGGGGGTATAATGAAAAACTGTTTTTT.

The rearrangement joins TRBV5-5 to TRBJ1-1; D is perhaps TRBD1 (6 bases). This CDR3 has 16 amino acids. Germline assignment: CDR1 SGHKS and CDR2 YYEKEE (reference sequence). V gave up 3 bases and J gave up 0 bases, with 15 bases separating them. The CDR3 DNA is TGTGCCAGCAGCTCGACAGGAATTATGTTGAACACTGAAGCTTTCTTT. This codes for CASSSTGIMLNTEAFF.

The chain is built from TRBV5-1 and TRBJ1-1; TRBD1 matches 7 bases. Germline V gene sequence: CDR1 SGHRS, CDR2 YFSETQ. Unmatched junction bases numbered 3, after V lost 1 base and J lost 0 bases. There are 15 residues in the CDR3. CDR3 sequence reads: CASSLMGTVNTEAFF. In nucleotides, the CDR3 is TGCGCCAGCAGCTTGATGGGGACAGTGAACACTGAAGCTTTCTTT.

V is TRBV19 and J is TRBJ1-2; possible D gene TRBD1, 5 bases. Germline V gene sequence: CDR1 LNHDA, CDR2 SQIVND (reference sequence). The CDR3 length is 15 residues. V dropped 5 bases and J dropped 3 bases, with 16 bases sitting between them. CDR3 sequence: CASSPDKQEYYGYTF. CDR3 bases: TGTGCCAGTAGTCCCGATAAACAGGAGTACTATGGCTACACCTTC.

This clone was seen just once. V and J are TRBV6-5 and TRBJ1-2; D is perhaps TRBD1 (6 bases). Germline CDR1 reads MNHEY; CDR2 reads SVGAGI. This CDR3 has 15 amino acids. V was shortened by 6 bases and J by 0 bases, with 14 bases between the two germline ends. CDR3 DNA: TGTGCCAGCAGCCGACAGGCCTACTCTAACTATGGCTACACCTTC. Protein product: CASSRQAYSNYGYTF.

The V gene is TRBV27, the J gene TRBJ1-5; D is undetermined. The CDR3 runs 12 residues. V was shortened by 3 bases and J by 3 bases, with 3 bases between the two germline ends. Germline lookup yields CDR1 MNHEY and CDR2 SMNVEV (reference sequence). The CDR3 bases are TGTGCCAGCAGTTTCTACAATCAGCCCCAGCATTTT. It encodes CASSFYNQPQHF.

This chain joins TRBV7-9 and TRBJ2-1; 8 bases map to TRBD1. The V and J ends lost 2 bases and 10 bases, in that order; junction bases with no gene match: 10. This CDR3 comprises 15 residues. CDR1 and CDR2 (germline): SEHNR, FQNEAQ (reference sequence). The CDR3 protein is CASSLLQGADLEQFF. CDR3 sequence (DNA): TGTGCCAGCAGCTTATTGCAGGGGGCGGATCTCGAGCAGTTCTTC.

CDR3 bases: TGTGCCAGCAGCTTAGATCAGGCAGGGGTCGAGCAGTACTTC. It specifies CASSLDQAGVEQYF. The chain links TRBV11-2 to TRBJ2-7; maybe TRBD1 (6 bases). Trimming took off 0 bases at V and 6 bases at J, with 12 bases between the two ends. The CDR3 is 14 amino acids. Germline V gene sequence: CDR1 SGHAT, CDR2 FQNNGV.

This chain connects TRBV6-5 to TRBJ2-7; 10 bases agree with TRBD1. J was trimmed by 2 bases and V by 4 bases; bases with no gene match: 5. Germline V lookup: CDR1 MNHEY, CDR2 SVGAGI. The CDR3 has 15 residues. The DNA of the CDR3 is TGTGCCAGCAGTTTAGGGGACAGGGGACCCTACGAGCAGTACTTC. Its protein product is CASSLGDRGPYEQYF.

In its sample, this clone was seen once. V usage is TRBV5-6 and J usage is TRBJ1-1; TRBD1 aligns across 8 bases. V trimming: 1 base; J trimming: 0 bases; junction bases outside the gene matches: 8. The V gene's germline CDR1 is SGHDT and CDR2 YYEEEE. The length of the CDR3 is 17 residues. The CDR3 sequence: CASSLYGLGQVNTEAFF. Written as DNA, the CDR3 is TGTGCCAGCAGCTTGTATGGACTGGGACAGGTGAACACTGAAGCTTTCTTT.

The CDR3 DNA sequence: TGCAGCGCCGGCCGGGACACAAGCACAGATACGCAGTATTTT. Protein product: CSAGRDTSTDTQYF. The chain joins TRBV29-1 to TRBJ2-3; a weak D match, TRBD1 (6 bases). CDR3 length: 14 residues. V dropped 7 bases and J dropped 0 bases, with 14 bases sitting between them. Germline V CDR1 and CDR2: SQVTM, ANQGSEA.

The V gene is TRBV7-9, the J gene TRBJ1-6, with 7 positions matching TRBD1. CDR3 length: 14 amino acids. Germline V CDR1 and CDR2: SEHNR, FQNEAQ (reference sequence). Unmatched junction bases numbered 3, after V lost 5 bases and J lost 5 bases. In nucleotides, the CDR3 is TGTGCCAGCAGCCCGGGACAGAATAATTCACCCCTCCACTTT. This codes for CASSPGQNNSPLHF.

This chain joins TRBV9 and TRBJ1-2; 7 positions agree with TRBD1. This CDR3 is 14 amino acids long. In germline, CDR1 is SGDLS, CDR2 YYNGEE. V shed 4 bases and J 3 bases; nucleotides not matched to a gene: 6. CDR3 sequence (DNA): TGTGCCAGCAGCCTCTCCGGGACAGACTATGGCTACACCTTC. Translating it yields CASSLSGTDYGYTF. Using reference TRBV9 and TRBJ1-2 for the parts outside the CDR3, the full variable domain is DSGVTQTPKHLITATGQRVTLRCSPRSGDLSVYWYQQSLDQGLQFLIQYYNGEERAKGNILERFSAQQFPDLHSELNLSSLELGDSALYFCASSLSGTDYGYTFGSGTRLTVV.

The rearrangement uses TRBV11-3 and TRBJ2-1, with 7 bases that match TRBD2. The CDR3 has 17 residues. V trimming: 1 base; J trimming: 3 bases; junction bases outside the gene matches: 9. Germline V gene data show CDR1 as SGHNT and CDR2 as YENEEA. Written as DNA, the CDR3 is TGTGCCAGCAGCTTAGGGGTCGGACTAGGGAACTACAATGAGCAGTTCTTC. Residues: CASSLGVGLGNYNEQFF.

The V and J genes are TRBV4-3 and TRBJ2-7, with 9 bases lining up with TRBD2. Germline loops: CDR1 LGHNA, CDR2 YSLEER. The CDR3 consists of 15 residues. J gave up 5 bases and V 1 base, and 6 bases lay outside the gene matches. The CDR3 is CASSQGRAGGHEQYF. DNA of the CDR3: TGCGCCAGCAGCCAAGGTAGAGCGGGAGGACACGAGCAGTACTTC.

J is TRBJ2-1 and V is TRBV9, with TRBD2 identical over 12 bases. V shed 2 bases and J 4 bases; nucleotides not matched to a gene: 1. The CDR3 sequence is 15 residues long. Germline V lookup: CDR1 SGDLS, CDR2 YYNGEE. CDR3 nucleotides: TGTGCCAGCAGCGTTCTAGCGGGAGGGTACAATGAGCAGTTCTTC. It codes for CASSVLAGGYNEQFF.

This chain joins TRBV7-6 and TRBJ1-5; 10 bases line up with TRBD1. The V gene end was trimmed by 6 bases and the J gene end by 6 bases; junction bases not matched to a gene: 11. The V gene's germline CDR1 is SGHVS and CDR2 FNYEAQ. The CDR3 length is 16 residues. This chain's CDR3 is CASSRTAGQGGQPQHF. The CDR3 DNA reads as TGTGCCAGCAGTCGCACCGCAGGACAGGGGGGTCAGCCCCAGCATTTT.

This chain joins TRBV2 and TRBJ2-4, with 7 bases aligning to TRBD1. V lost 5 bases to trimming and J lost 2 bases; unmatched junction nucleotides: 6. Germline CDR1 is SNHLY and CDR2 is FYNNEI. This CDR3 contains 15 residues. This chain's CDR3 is CASSSHRGTKNIQYF. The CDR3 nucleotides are TGTGCCAGCAGTTCTCACAGGGGTACCAAAAACATTCAGTACTTC.

CDR3 DNA: TGTGCCAGCAGCCTAATCCCTACAGGGACAGATACGCAGTATTTT. It specifies CASSLIPTGTDTQYF. The chain is built from TRBV5-4 and TRBJ2-3; perhaps TRBD1 as D (6 bases). This CDR3 has 15 amino acids. V dropped 4 bases and J dropped 3 bases, with 15 bases sitting between them. Germline CDR1 reads SGHNT; CDR2 reads YYREEE (reference sequence).

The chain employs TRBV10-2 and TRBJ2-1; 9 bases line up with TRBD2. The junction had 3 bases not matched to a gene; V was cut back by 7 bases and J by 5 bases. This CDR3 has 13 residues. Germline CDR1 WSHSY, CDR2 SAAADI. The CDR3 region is CASMLAGDNEQFF. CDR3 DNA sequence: TGCGCCAGCATGTTAGCGGGAGACAATGAGCAGTTCTTC.

The CDR3 DNA follows: TGTGCCAGCAGCTTGGACCGCCGCAGAGAAAAACTGTTTTTT. Protein product: CASSLDRRREKLFF. The rearrangement joins TRBV5-4 to TRBJ1-4, with D hard to call. Germline-derived CDR1 and CDR2 are SGHNT and YYREEE (reference sequence). This CDR3 comprises 14 residues. V was clipped by 0 bases and J by 8 bases, with 11 bases between them.

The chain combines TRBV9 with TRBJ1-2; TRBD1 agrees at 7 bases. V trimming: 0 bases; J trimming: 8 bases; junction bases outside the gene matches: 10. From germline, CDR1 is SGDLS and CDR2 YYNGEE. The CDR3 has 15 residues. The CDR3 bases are TGTGCCAGCAGCGTAGAAGAGACAGGGTTGCGAGGCTACACCTTC. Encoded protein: CASSVEETGLRGYTF.

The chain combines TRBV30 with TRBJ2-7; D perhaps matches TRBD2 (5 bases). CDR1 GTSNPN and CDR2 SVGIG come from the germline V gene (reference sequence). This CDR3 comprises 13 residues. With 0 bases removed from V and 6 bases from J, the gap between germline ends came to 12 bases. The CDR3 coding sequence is TGTGCCTGGAGTGTCCGGGGATTAAGCGAGCAGTACTTC. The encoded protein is CAWSVRGLSEQYF.

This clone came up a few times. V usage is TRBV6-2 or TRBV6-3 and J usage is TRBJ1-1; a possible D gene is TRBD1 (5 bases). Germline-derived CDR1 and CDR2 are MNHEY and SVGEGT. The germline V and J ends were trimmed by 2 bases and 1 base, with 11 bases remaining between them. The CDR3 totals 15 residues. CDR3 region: CASSYSDRRNTEAFF. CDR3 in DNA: TGTGCCAGCAGTTACAGCGACAGACGGAACACTGAAGCTTTCTTT.

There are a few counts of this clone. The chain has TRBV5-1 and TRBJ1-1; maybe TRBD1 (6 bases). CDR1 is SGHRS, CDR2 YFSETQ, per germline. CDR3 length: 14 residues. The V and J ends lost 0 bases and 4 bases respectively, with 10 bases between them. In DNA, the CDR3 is TGCGCCAGCAGCTTGGAAGGGGGGGTCACTGAAGCTTTCTTT. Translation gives CASSLEGGVTEAFF.